The 11 T cell receptor beta chains given below trace back to one sample, sequenced in a study of cytomegalovirus exposure and HLA in healthy donors. Profiled with immunoSEQ multiplex PCR; TCRdb holds only in-frame clones, not every one. This table holds some 110,000 clones, around 88% found once. The sample consisted of PBMCs. The receptors stem from a man aged 18 to 30 in good health and CMV-seronegative.

The chain couples TRBV23-1 to TRBJ1-5; D gene unclear. TRBV23-1 falls under the ORF class, with uncertain function. The length of the CDR3 is 15 residues. Between the trimmed V and J ends, which lost 4 bases and 3 bases, there was a span of 13 bases. This CDR3 is CASSPVGGSNQPQHF. The CDR3 DNA sequence: TGCGCCAGCAGTCCCGTGGGAGGGTCCAATCAGCCCCAGCATTTT.

The chain uses TRBV30 and TRBJ1-6; 8 positions match TRBD1. Germline CDR1 reads GTSNPN; CDR2 reads SVGIG (reference sequence). The CDR3 is 16 residues long. J lost 1 base, V lost 3 bases, and 5 bases had no gene match. The CDR3 nucleotides are TGTGCCTGGAGGGCGCAGGGGGCTTCCTATAATTCACCCCTCCACTTT. Its translation is CAWRAQGASYNSPLHF.

V and J are TRBV2 and TRBJ2-3; 11 bases align to TRBD2. CDR1 and CDR2 from the germline V gene are SNHLY and FYNNEI. V was clipped by 6 bases and J by 1 base; unmatched bases: 6. The CDR3 is made up of 16 amino acids. The chain's CDR3 is CASSSGLAGRTDTQYF. The CDR3 region has the DNA TGTGCCAGCAGCTCCGGACTAGCGGGTCGCACAGATACGCAGTATTTT. Looking up the rest from reference TRBV2 and TRBJ2-3 gives the full variable domain: EPEVTQTPSHQVTQMGQEVILRCVPISNHLYFYWYRQILGQKVEFLVSFYNNEISEKSEIFDDQFSVERPDGSNFTLKIRSTKLEDSAMYFCASSSGLAGRTDTQYFGPGTRLTVL.

V gene TRBV2 combines with J gene TRBJ1-5, with D possibly TRBD1 on 6 matching bases. V was shortened by 9 bases and J by 0 bases, with 15 bases between the two germline ends. Germline V CDR1 and CDR2: SNHLY, FYNNEI. There are 15 residues in the CDR3. The CDR3 reads CASKDTGYSNQPQHF. CDR3 coding DNA: TGTGCCAGTAAGGATACAGGGTATAGCAATCAGCCCCAGCATTTT.

The J gene is TRBJ2-2, the V gene TRBV7-9; unclear D gene. Trimming took off 4 bases at V and 6 bases at J, with 9 bases between the two ends. The CDR3 contains 13 residues. Per the germline V gene, CDR1 is SEHNR and CDR2 is FQNEAQ (reference sequence). The CDR3 DNA reads TGTGCCAGCAGCTCCACAGAATCCGGGGAGCTGTTTTTT. Amino acids: CASSSTESGELFF. The full variable domain, its missing parts supplied by reference TRBV7-9 and TRBJ2-2, is DTGVSQNPRHKITKRGQNVTFRCDPISEHNRLYWYRQTLGQGPEFLTYFQNEAQLEKSRLLSDRFSAERPKGSFSTLEIQRTEQGDSAMYLCASSSTESGELFFGEGSRLTVL.

V and J are TRBV25-1 and TRBJ1-2, with a possible D match to TRBD1 (5 bases). V lost 1 base and J 5 bases, leaving 17 bases between the germline ends. Germline CDR1 is MGHDK and CDR2 is SYGVNS. The CDR3 contains 16 residues. The CDR3 nucleotides are TGTGCCAGCAGTGAATTGGAATGGGGGGGTGGGTATGGCTACACCTTC. Amino acid sequence: CASSELEWGGGYGYTF.

The J gene is TRBJ1-6, the V gene TRBV6-5; D is possibly TRBD1 (6 bases). Trimming cost V 7 bases and J 9 bases, with 16 bases left between them. Germline CDR1 MNHEY, CDR2 SVGAGI. The CDR3 covers 14 residues. The CDR3 sequence is CASTLGGGGSPLHF. In DNA form, the CDR3 reads TGTGCCAGCACCCTGGGGGGGGGCGGTTCACCCCTCCACTTT.

V gene TRBV5-4 combines with J gene TRBJ1-1; D unclear. Deletions cut 0 bases from V and 4 bases from J, with 13 bases between. The CDR3 sequence is 15 residues long. CDR1 is SGHNT, CDR2 YYREEE, per germline (reference sequence). The CDR3 loop is CASSLGGSAGTEAFF. CDR3 DNA: TGTGCCAGCAGCTTGGGGGGTAGCGCCGGCACTGAAGCTTTCTTT.

This clone showed up just a few times. The J gene is TRBJ1-5, the V gene TRBV2; no definite D call. Germline-derived CDR1 and CDR2 are SNHLY and FYNNEI. The length of the CDR3 is 13 residues. V was pared by 4 bases and J by 4 bases, with 8 bases between. CDR3 residues: CASSGNSNQPQHF. The CDR3, as DNA: TGTGCCAGCAGTGGTAACAGTAATCAGCCCCAGCATTTT.

The chain recombines TRBV5-1 with TRBJ2-2; 10 bases align to TRBD2. Germline V lookup: CDR1 SGHRS, CDR2 YFSETQ. The CDR3 sequence is 20 residues long. Trimming at V came to 5 bases and at J to 2 bases, leaving 18 bases not matched to a gene. CDR3 DNA sequence: TGCGCCAGCAGTCTGGCCAGGGAGGCCAAGCGGGGGGGCAACACCGGGGAGCTGTTTTTT. Translated: CASSLAREAKRGGNTGELFF.

The table lists this clone with a few counts. J is TRBJ2-7 and V is TRBV6-5, with TRBD1 matching over 7 bases. The CDR3 loop spans 14 amino acids. V lost 6 bases, J lost 2 bases, and 7 bases stayed unmatched. Germline CDR1 MNHEY, CDR2 SVGAGI. This chain's CDR3 is CASRHRQGTYEQYF. CDR3 DNA sequence: TGTGCCAGCAGACACCGACAGGGAACCTACGAGCAGTACTTC.